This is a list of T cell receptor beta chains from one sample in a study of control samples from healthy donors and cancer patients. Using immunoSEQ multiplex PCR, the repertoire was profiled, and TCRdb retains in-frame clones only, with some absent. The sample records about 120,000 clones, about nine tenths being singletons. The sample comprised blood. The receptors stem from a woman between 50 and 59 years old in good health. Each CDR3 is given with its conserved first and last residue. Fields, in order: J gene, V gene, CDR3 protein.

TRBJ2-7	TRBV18	CASSPLAGSYEQYF
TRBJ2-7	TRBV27	CASSLSTGAGYEQYF
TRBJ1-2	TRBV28	CASSVQGALYGYTF
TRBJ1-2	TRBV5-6	CASSAHSIGGYTF
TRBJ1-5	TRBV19	CASSIDDRGLMYSNQPQHF
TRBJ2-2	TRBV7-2	CASSLGGGLLGELFF
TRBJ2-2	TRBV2	CASRVLRGQTGELFF
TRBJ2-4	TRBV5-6	CASSLGGSKNIQYF
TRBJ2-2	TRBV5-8	CASSIGWMNTGELFF
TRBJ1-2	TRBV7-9	CASTRTGGDGYTF
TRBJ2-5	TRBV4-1	CASSQDGVTQYF
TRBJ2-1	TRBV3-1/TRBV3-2	CASSPFTSGTKNEQFF
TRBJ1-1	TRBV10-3	CAISPGQVNTEAFF
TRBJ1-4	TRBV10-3	CAIRDRESTNEKLFF
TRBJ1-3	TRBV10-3	CAISEQKLSGNTIYF
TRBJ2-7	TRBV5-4	CASSRGRDGITYEQYF
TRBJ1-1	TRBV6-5	CASHRDRANTEAFF
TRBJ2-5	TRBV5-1	CASSHTLPVAGGLIAGPSQETQYF
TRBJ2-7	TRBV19	CASSIAQESYEQYF
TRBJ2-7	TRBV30	CAWSLDRALTYEQYF
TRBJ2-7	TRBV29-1	CSVEGGPPPYEQYF
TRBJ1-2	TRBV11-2	CASNSPDSLDGYTF
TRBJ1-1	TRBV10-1	CASRRTGVGEAFF
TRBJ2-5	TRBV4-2	CASSQERCGGGGEETQYF
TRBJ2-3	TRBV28	CASSLAPRTDTQYF
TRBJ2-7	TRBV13	CASSSVSDPSDSYEQYF
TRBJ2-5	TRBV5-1	CASSLDPAGGLQETQYF
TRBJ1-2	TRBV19	CASSVPYYGYTF
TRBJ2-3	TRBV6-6	CASSYSSGDTQYF
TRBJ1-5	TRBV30	CAWAPNGNQPQHF
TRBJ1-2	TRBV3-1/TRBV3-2	CASSQEGLSRGGYTF
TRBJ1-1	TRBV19	CASRPGQGNTEAFF
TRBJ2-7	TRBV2	CASSIRGTSYEQYF
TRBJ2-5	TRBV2	CASKQGLQETQYF
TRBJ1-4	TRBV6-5	CASSRQATNEKLFF
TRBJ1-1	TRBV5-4	CASSLEPTLPTTEAFF
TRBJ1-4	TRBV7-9	CASSFTDLQGSNEKLFF
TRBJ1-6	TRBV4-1	CASSQLTGNNSPLHF
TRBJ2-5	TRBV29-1	CSVEQGAVQGQYF
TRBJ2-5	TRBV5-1	CASSVTGEFGETQYF
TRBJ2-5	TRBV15	CATSGSQETQYF
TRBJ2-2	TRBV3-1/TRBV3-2	CASSQVLRAEKRGGELFF
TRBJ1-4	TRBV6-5	CASSYGQGWDEKLFF
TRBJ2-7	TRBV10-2	CASSPTDRGQSYEQYF
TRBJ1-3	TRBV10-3	CAISEAPGLRGNTIYF
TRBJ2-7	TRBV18	CASSPPMTSGRSGSYEQYF
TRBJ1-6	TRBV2	CASSKTTPSYNSPLHF
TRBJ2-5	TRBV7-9	CASSPSGQGRSGDF
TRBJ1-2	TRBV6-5	CASSYDGQGNGYTF
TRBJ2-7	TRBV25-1	CASIPDEGYSYEQYF
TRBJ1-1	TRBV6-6	CASSYSTVNTEAFF
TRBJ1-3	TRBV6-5	CASSLTSTGSNTIYF
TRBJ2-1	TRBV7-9	CASSSQGRRGINEQFF
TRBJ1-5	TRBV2	CASRVRQGDQPQHF
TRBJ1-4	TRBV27	CASSLRGGYEKLFF
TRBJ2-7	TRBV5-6	CASSVWDGAYEQYF
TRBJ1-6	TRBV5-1	CASSLAGANSPLHF
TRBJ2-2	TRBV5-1	CASSSAGETGELFF